This TCR beta chain was documented in a study of blood T cells in healthy people across ages. This clonotype was seen ten or more times. V lost 4 bases and J lost 7, with 8 bases in between. There are 11 residues in the CDR3. Germline values: CDR1 MDHEN, CDR2 SYDVKM. A second PCR, run for about 6 to 11 cycles, used a sample-barcoded 5' primer plus a J-beta primer mix. One entry per CDR3 protein, called by TCRdb with MiXCR from the 5' RACE reads. The sample consists of approximately 960,000 distinct CDR3 sequences, roughly 29% of them appearing once. The data were also submitted as part of a second study, on T cells of mothers and their children.

The chain links TRBV28 to TRBJ2-7; no clear D. Sequenced sample: blood. The clonotype comes from a woman between 35 and 50 years old in good health. This CDR3 is CASSSGWEQYF. The CDR3 bases are TGTGCCAGCAGTTCAGGATGGGAGCAGTACTTC. The full variable domain, in which reference TRBV28 and TRBJ2-7 provide the parts outside the CDR3, is DVKVTQSSRYLVKRTGEKVFLECVQDMDHENMFWYRQDPGLGLRLIYFSYDVKMKEKGDIPEGYSVSREKKERFSLILESASTNQTSMYLCASSSGWEQYFGPGTRLTVT.